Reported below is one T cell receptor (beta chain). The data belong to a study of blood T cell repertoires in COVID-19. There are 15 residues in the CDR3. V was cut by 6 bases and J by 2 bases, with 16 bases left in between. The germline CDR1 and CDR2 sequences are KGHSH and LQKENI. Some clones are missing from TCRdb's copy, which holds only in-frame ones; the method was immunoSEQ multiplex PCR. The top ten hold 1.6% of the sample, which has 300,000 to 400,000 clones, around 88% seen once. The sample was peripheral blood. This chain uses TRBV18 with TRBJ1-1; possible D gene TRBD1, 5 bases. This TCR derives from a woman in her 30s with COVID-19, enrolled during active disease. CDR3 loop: CASSLQGAENTEAFF. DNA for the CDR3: TGTGCCAGCTCCCTTCAGGGCGCGGAAAACACTGAAGCTTTCTTT.